The next 27 T cell receptor beta chains were all read from a single sample in a study of spatial heterogeneity in lung cancer. TCRdb reprocessed the 5' RACE reads with MiXCR, giving one entry per CDR3 protein. This sample has 40,000 or so distinct CDR3 sequences, with around 5.2% found just once. Time point indicated: sample taken at primary tumor resection. Sample: PBMCs, taken at surgery. These receptors came from a female donor with early-stage non-small cell lung cancer.

In its sample, this clonotype was seen many times. V gene TRBV7-8 combines with J gene TRBJ2-6; D is undetermined. The V end was cut by 4 bases, the J end by 0 bases, with 7 bases between. CDR1 is SGHVS, CDR2 FQNEAQ, per germline. This CDR3 comprises 15 residues. CDR3: CASSYLASGANVLTF. The DNA for the CDR3 is TGTGCCAGCAGCTATCTGGCCTCTGGGGCCAACGTCCTGACTTTC. Filled out from reference TRBV7-8 and TRBJ2-6, the complete variable domain reads GAGVSQSPRYKVAKRGQDVALRCDPISGHVSLFWYQQALGQGPEFLTYFQNEAQLDKSGLPSDRFFAERPEGSVSTLKIQRTQQEDSAVYLCASSYLASGANVLTFGAGSRLTVL.

By its share, this clonotype is large. The gene calls are TRBV5-1 and TRBJ2-5; the match to TRBD2 covers 7 bases. J lost 2 bases, V lost 1 base, and 11 bases had no gene match. The CDR3 consists of 17 residues. Germline assignment: CDR1 SGHRS and CDR2 YFSETQ. The CDR3 spells CASSLNRSGVTQETQYF. The CDR3 DNA is TGCGCCAGCAGCTTGAATCGGAGCGGGGTGACACAAGAGACCCAGTACTTC.

This clonotype was seen at least ten times. The CDR3 nucleotides read TGTGCCAGCGCGGGGGGGGGTCCCGAGCAGTATTTT. It yields the protein CASAGGGPEQYF. The chain carries TRBV6-5 and TRBJ2-3, with 9 bases that match TRBD2. The CDR3 loop spans 12 amino acids. Germline CDR1 MNHEY, CDR2 SVGAGI. V lost 8 bases to trimming and J lost 11 bases; unmatched junction nucleotides: 8.

The V and J genes are TRBV12-3 or TRBV12-4 and TRBJ2-1; D gene uncertain. V was trimmed by 8 bases and J by 9 bases, leaving 20 bases between them. The length of the CDR3 is 14 residues. The CDR3 here is CASQRPVLRVEQFF. Written as DNA, the CDR3 is TGTGCCAGCCAGAGACCGGTACTTCGGGTTGAGCAGTTCTTC.

This clonotype was observed at least ten times. The chain recombines TRBV20-1 with TRBJ2-3, with 8 bases aligning to TRBD2. Germline V CDR1 and CDR2: DFQATT, SNEGSKA (reference sequence). The V and J ends lost 1 base and 3 bases, in that order; junction bases with no gene match: 9. The CDR3 totals 16 residues. CDR3: CSARALRRGGTDTQYF. DNA for the CDR3: TGCAGTGCTAGAGCCCTTCGACGGGGGGGTACAGATACGCAGTATTTT.

This clonotype was found many times. The chain combines TRBV27 with TRBJ2-7; D remains ambiguous. CDR1 and CDR2 (germline): MNHEY, SMNVEV (reference sequence). The V end lost 4 bases, the J end lost 1 base, and 11 bases lay between the germline ends. There are 14 residues in the CDR3. The CDR3 DNA is TGTGCCAGCAGTTCCCGGTCGGTGTCCTACGAGCAGTACTTC. It encodes CASSSRSVSYEQYF.

This clonotype showed up many times. V usage is TRBV2 and J usage is TRBJ1-6; D gene unclear. This CDR3 has 15 residues. V was cut by 2 bases and J by 4 bases, with 9 bases left in between. Per the germline V gene, CDR1 is SNHLY and CDR2 is FYNNEI. The CDR3 nucleotides read TGTGCCAGCAGTGAATTGCCCTATTATAATTCACCCCTCCACTTT. This codes for CASSELPYYNSPLHF.

This clonotype was counted many times. The chain is built from TRBV20-1 and TRBJ2-3, with TRBD1 matching 7 bases. CDR1 and CDR2 from the germline V gene are DFQATT and SNEGSKA (reference sequence). The CDR3 spans 15 residues. V lost 0 bases, J lost 3 bases, and 6 bases stayed unmatched. The CDR3 region is CSARDPRQGTDTQYF. DNA of the CDR3: TGCAGTGCTAGAGATCCTCGACAGGGAACAGATACGCAGTATTTT.

In its sample, this clonotype was seen once. V usage is TRBV30 and J usage is TRBJ1-2; a weak D match, TRBD1 (6 bases). The CDR3 sequence is 15 residues long. Deletions cut 2 bases from V and 2 bases from J, with 15 bases between. Germline V gene sequence: CDR1 GTSNPN, CDR2 SVGIG (reference sequence). The CDR3 here is CAWSPRTEINYGYTF. The CDR3 nucleotides are TGTGCCTGGAGTCCCCGGACAGAGATAAACTATGGCTACACCTTC.

This clonotype was observed many times. The CDR3 here is CASSHGLGQAYPEAFF. The CDR3 coding sequence is TGTGCCAGCAGTCACGGACTGGGACAGGCCTACCCTGAAGCTTTCTTT. This rearrangement joins TRBV28 to TRBJ1-1; 8 nucleotides align to TRBD1. Germline trimming cut 5 bases from V and 6 bases from J; bases unmatched to any gene: 14. Germline V gene data show CDR1 as MDHEN and CDR2 as SYDVKM. The CDR3 runs to 16 residues.

This clonotype was seen only a few times. V and J are TRBV7-2 and TRBJ1-3; D possibly corresponds to TRBD1 (6 bases). Germline loops: CDR1 SGHTA, CDR2 FQGNSA. V was trimmed by 3 bases and J by 0 bases, leaving 12 bases between them. CDR3 length equals 16 residues. The CDR3 coding sequence is TGTGCCAGCAGCTTGGCAAGGGGGAACTCTGGAAACACCATATATTTT. It codes for CASSLARGNSGNTIYF.

The chain joins TRBV5-4 to TRBJ2-1, with no clear D. V lost 4 bases and J lost 9, with 11 bases in between. Per the germline V gene, CDR1 is SGHNT and CDR2 is YYREEE (reference sequence). This CDR3 is built from 12 residues. In nucleotides, the CDR3 is TGTGCCAGCAGCCTTGGTGGAGCTGAGCAGTTCTTC. This codes for CASSLGGAEQFF.

This clonotype was found many times. The chain combines TRBV7-2 with TRBJ1-4; D may be TRBD1 (6 bases). V lost 1 base and J lost 10, with 13 bases in between. CDR3 length: 14 residues. Germline V gene lookup returns CDR1 SGHTA and CDR2 FQGNSA. The CDR3 nucleotides read TGTGCCAGCAGCTTAGACGAGGGGGGCGGAAAACTGTTTTTT. Residues: CASSLDEGGGKLFF.

This clonotype showed up many times. The chain employs TRBV7-2 and TRBJ2-7; the D is unclear. Germline V lookup: CDR1 SGHTA, CDR2 FQGNSA. Trimming pared 2 bases from V and 5 bases from J, leaving 10 bases between. The CDR3 consists of 13 residues. The CDR3 region has the DNA TGTGCCAGCAGCTTAATGGGTCGCGACGAGCAGTACTTC. This codes for CASSLMGRDEQYF.

This clonotype was seen many times. The chain employs TRBV7-9 and TRBJ1-5; D ambiguous. This CDR3 is built from 16 residues. The ends were cut back, 2 bases at V and 2 bases at J, with 13 bases in the middle. Germline CDR1 and CDR2: SEHNR and FQNEAQ (reference sequence). Here the CDR3 DNA reads TGTGCCAGCAGCTTAATGGGAGAGAGGGGCAATCAGCCCCAGCATTTT. As protein: CASSLMGERGNQPQHF.

This clonotype has ten or more counts. The chain links TRBV12-3 or TRBV12-4 to TRBJ1-2; the D is unclear. The V end was cut by 2 bases, the J end by 2 bases, with 12 bases between. CDR3 length: 15 amino acids. The CDR3 bases are TGTGCCAGCAGTTTAAGAACCCGCTCCAACTATGGCTACACCTTC. It translates to CASSLRTRSNYGYTF.

This clonotype appeared many times. The rearrangement joins TRBV7-2 to TRBJ1-2; 8 bases map to TRBD1. With V trimmed by 5 bases and J by 9 bases, 11 bases remained unmatched. The germline gives CDR1 SGHTA, CDR2 FQGNSA. The CDR3 loop spans 14 amino acids. CDR3 nucleotides: TGTGCCAGCAGCCCAGGGGGCAGAAGTTGGAGCTACACCTTC. It specifies CASSPGGRSWSYTF.

This clonotype has at least ten counts. The V call is TRBV21-1, the J call TRBJ2-2; TRBD1, the D gene given by the table, was not confirmed from the DNA. TRBV21-1 is shown as a pseudogene. CDR3 length equals 17 residues. In nucleotides, the CDR3 is TGTGCCAGCAGCATCGGCCACAGGGGGAGGGTCACCGGGGAGCTGTTTTTT. This gives the protein CASSIGHRGRVTGELFF.

This clonotype has just a few counts. The V and J genes are TRBV25-1 and TRBJ2-1, with TRBD1 matching 7 bases. The CDR3 is 12 residues long. J lost 3 bases, V lost 9 bases, and 2 bases had no gene match. Germline CDR1 and CDR2: MGHDK and SYGVNS. CDR3 sequence (DNA): TGTGCCAGTTGGGACAGCTACAATGAGCAGTTCTTC. Protein product: CASWDSYNEQFF.

This clonotype was observed at least ten times. V is TRBV12-3 or TRBV12-4 and J is TRBJ2-3, with D tentatively TRBD1 (5 bases). The CDR3 has 15 amino acids. V was trimmed by 1 base and J by 0 bases, leaving 8 bases between them. The CDR3 coding sequence is TGTGCCAGCAGTTTAGGGACACTTAGCACAGATACGCAGTATTTT. Translation: CASSLGTLSTDTQYF.

The chain recombines TRBV20-1 with TRBJ2-1; D might be TRBD1 (5 bases). The ends were cut back, 6 bases at V and 15 bases at J, with 18 bases in the middle. The CDR3 spans 11 residues. Germline CDR1 DFQATT, CDR2 SNEGSKA (reference sequence). The CDR3 region has the DNA TGCAGTGCCCTTGGACGGCTAGGGGCGTTCTTC. This sequence encodes CSALGRLGAFF.

Ten or more counts support this clonotype. The gene calls are TRBV30 and TRBJ1-5, with 7 positions matching TRBD1. This CDR3 has 16 amino acids. Germline CDR1 reads GTSNPN; CDR2 reads SVGIG (reference sequence). V dropped 2 bases and J dropped 0; count of bases not matched to a gene: 7. The CDR3 sequence: CAWSKAGQDSNQPQHF. CDR3 DNA: TGTGCCTGGAGTAAAGCCGGACAGGATAGCAATCAGCCCCAGCATTTT. Full variable domain (outside the CDR3, taken from reference TRBV30 and TRBJ1-5): SQTIHQWPATLVQPVGSPLSLECTVEGTSNPNLYWYRQAAGRGLQLLFYSVGIGQISSEVPQNLSASRPQDRQFILSSKKLLLSDSGFYLCAWSKAGQDSNQPQHFGDGTRLSIL.

In its sample, this clonotype was seen many times. The chain uses TRBV9 and TRBJ2-7, with a tentative D call TRBD1 (6 bases). The CDR3 loop spans 14 amino acids. The germline V gene has CDR1 SGDLS and CDR2 YYNGEE. Trimming left V 0 bases short and J 2 bases short, with 9 bases between. CDR3 region: CASSVGQGTYEQYF. CDR3 in DNA: TGTGCCAGCAGCGTAGGGCAGGGGACCTACGAGCAGTACTTC.

This clonotype was recorded at least ten times. The genes are TRBV2 and TRBJ2-5, with D maybe TRBD2 (5 bases). The CDR3 sequence is 19 residues long. The V end was cut by 2 bases, the J end by 5 bases, with 27 bases between. The germline V gene has CDR1 SNHLY and CDR2 FYNNEI. The DNA of the CDR3 is TGTGCCAGCAGTGAACCGGGATCGCGCGGCCGAAGAACACTGGAGACCCAGTACTTC. Translation gives CASSEPGSRGRRTLETQYF.

This clonotype showed up many times. The J gene is TRBJ1-5, the V gene TRBV12-3 or TRBV12-4; D call uncertain. With 4 bases removed from V and 5 bases from J, the gap between germline ends came to 9 bases. The CDR3 totals 13 residues. The CDR3 here is CASSSQRDQPQHF. The CDR3 DNA reads TGTGCCAGCAGTTCACAGAGGGATCAGCCCCAGCATTTT.

The genes are TRBV7-8 and TRBJ1-2; TRBD1 might be the D (6 bases). The germline V and J ends were trimmed by 5 bases and 4 bases, with 20 bases remaining between them. CDR1 and CDR2 from the germline V gene are SGHVS and FQNEAQ. The CDR3 loop spans 16 amino acids. Here the CDR3 reads CASSTQSRGGGYGYTF. CDR3 bases: TGTGCCAGCAGCACGCAAAGCCGAGGAGGGGGCTATGGCTACACCTTC.

The chain links TRBV19 to TRBJ1-1; D is undetermined. V was trimmed by 8 bases and J by 0 bases, leaving 13 bases between them. The length of the CDR3 is 14 residues. Germline CDR1 and CDR2: LNHDA and SQIVND (reference sequence). This CDR3 is CASRAGLMNTEAFF. The CDR3, as DNA: TGTGCCAGTCGGGCAGGCCTAATGAACACTGAAGCTTTCTTT.